These T cell receptor beta chains were read from a single sample in a study of T cell changes during pregnancy in multiple sclerosis. Assay: immunoSEQ multiplex PCR; the TCRdb copy retains only in-frame clones and omits some. The data contain more than 55,000 clones, around nine tenths of them singletons. Sample: peripheral blood, taken in the first trimester of pregnancy. The receptors here all came from a female donor in good health, enrolled as a control in a pregnancy study. Each CDR3 is given with its conserved first and last residue. The order of the fields is V gene, D gene, CDR3 length, J gene, clone size, CDR3 DNA, CDR3 protein. A D gene is named only where the DNA matches it firmly. Size values are once, few and many counts, or a class for expanded clones, and some rows have none.

>TRBV2|NA|15|TRBJ1-2|NA
TGTGCCAGCAGTGAGCCCAGGGGATTCGACTATGGCTACACCTTC
CASSEPRGFDYGYTF
>TRBV9|TRBD1|16|TRBJ1-3|NA
TGTGCCAGCAGCGTGATGGACAGGGACTCTGGAAACACCATATATTTT
CASSVMDRDSGNTIYF
>TRBV5-1|NA|14|TRBJ1-2|NA
TGCGCCAGCAGCTTGGCTCCAGCGAACTATGGCTACACCTTC
CASSLAPANYGYTF
>TRBV18|TRBD1|14|TRBJ1-2|NA
TGTGCCAGCTCACCCCTCAGGGGGCCCGGCGGCTACACCTTC
CASSPLRGPGGYTF
>TRBV30|NA|14|TRBJ1-5|NA
TGTGCCTGGAGTGTAGCAGGTGCTGGGCAGCCCCAGCATTTT
CAWSVAGAGQPQHF
>TRBV6-6|NA|15|TRBJ2-7|NA
TGTGCCAGCACCAAGGAGCGGTTAAGCTCCTACGAGCAGTACTTC
CASTKERLSSYEQYF
>TRBV6-1|NA|16|TRBJ1-5|medium-sized
TGTGCCAGCAGTGAAGTTTTGGGGGGGACGGGCCAGCCCCAGCATTTT
CASSEVLGGTGQPQHF
>TRBV27|NA|14|TRBJ2-7|NA
TGTGCCAGCAGTCCCCCCCAGGGTTTGTACGAGCAGTACTTC
CASSPPQGLYEQYF
>TRBV6-5|TRBD1|13|TRBJ2-7|NA
TGTGCCAGCAGTCGGGACAGGTCATACGAGCAGTACTTC
CASSRDRSYEQYF
>TRBV18|NA|20|TRBJ2-1|NA
TGTGCCAGCTCAGTCTTCCCGCGGTTGACCTACCAGAGCTCCTACAATGAGCAGTTCTTC
CASSVFPRLTYQSSYNEQFF
>TRBV5-6|TRBD1|16|TRBJ2-1|NA
TGTGCCAGCAGCTCGACAGGGTGGTACCCCGCCAATGAGCAGTTCTTC
CASSSTGWYPANEQFF
>TRBV2|NA|14|TRBJ1-1|few
TGTGCCAGCAGGTCGGACACCAGCCCGATTGAAGCTTTCTTT
CASRSDTSPIEAFF
>TRBV5-1|TRBD2|18|TRBJ2-1|NA
TGCGCCAGCAGCTTGGGGCGTTCCAGCGGGGGGGCCTACAATGAGCAGTTCTTC
CASSLGRSSGGAYNEQFF
>TRBV29-1|TRBD1|15|TRBJ1-2|NA
TGCAGCGTTGGGGGTCGGGACAGGGGGCTTGATGGCTACACCTTC
CSVGGRDRGLDGYTF
>TRBV6-5|NA|13|TRBJ2-7|NA
TGTGCCAGCAGACAGGGACCAAGCTACGAGCAGTACTTC
CASRQGPSYEQYF
>TRBV19|NA|15|TRBJ1-1|NA
TGTGCCAGTAGTACACGACAGGACCTGAACACTGAAGCTTTCTTT
CASSTRQDLNTEAFF
>TRBV11-2|NA|15|TRBJ1-2|NA
TGTGCCAGCAGCTCGACCTCGACAGGAGTCTATGGCTACACCTTC
CASSSTSTGVYGYTF
>TRBV28|TRBD1|15|TRBJ1-4|NA
TGTGCCACTTCCCGCCCCGGGACAGGGAGTGAAAAACTGTTTTTT
CATSRPGTGSEKLFF
>TRBV6-4|NA|15|TRBJ2-3|NA
TGTGCCAGCAGCGCCCGGGCGGGGGCAGCAGATACGCAGTATTTT
CASSARAGAADTQYF
>TRBV29-1|NA|15|TRBJ2-7|few
TGCAGCGTTGTAGGTCTAACAGCCAGCTCCTACGAGCAGTACTTC
CSVVGLTASSYEQYF
>TRBV19|TRBD1|15|TRBJ2-7|NA
TGTGCCAGTAGTATTTCCATAGGGGGCCTCGACGAGCAGTACTTC
CASSISIGGLDEQYF
>TRBV15|NA|16|TRBJ2-5|NA
TGTGCCACCAGCAGAGGAACAGGGAGGGAGTTGGAGACCCAGTACTTC
CATSRGTGRELETQYF
>TRBV7-3|TRBD1|12|TRBJ1-5|NA
TGTGCCAGCCGGACAGGGGATCAGCCCCAGCATTTT
CASRTGDQPQHF
>TRBV10-3|TRBD2|14|TRBJ2-5|NA
TGTGCCATCAATACCGGACTAGCGGAAGAGACCCAGTACTTC
CAINTGLAEETQYF
>TRBV7-9|NA|13|TRBJ2-7|NA
TGTGCCAGCAGCTTTAGCGGCCCCTACGAGCAGTACTTC
CASSFSGPYEQYF
>TRBV6-1|TRBD1|19|TRBJ2-7|NA
TGTGCCAGCAGTGGTCGGACAGGGGGCGTGATAGGGGGCTCCTACGAGCAGTACTTC
CASSGRTGGVIGGSYEQYF
>TRBV5-8|NA|15|TRBJ1-5|NA
TGTGCCAGCAGCTTGTGGAGAGGCGAATTACAGCCCCAGCATTTT
CASSLWRGELQPQHF
>TRBV15|NA|14|TRBJ2-5|NA
TGTGCCACCAGCAGAGACCTAAATCAAGAGACCCAGTACTTC
CATSRDLNQETQYF
>TRBV5-6|NA|13|TRBJ1-1|few
TGTGCCAGCAGCCCATCCTCCCAGGGTAAAGCTTTCTTT
CASSPSSQGKAFF
>TRBV18|NA|14|TRBJ2-2|NA
TGTGCCAGCTCACCGGGACAAACCACCGGGGAGCTGTTTTTT
CASSPGQTTGELFF
>TRBV6-5|NA|15|TRBJ2-7|once
TGTGCCAGCAGTTTCGGAGGGGGCTCCCGCAGCGAGCAGTACTTC
CASSFGGGSRSEQYF
>TRBV4-1|NA|14|TRBJ2-7|NA
TGCGCCAGCAGCCAGGGTGACAGGCCCTACGAGCAGTACTTC
CASSQGDRPYEQYF
>TRBV30|NA|13|TRBJ2-3|once
TGTGCCTGGAAGGCGGTTTGCACAGATACGCAGTATTTT
CAWKAVCTDTQYF
>TRBV7-8|NA|11|TRBJ2-1|NA
TGTGCCAGCAGCTGGGCACTCGAGCAGTTCTTC
CASSWALEQFF
>TRBV28|TRBD2|17|TRBJ2-1|NA
TGTGCCAGCAGCAACCCCGGGACTAGCCTCCACTACAATGAGCAGTTCTTC
CASSNPGTSLHYNEQFF
>TRBV5-1|NA|14|TRBJ2-3|NA
TGCGCCAGCCGACAGCTACGTAGGGCAGATACGCAGTATTTT
CASRQLRRADTQYF
>TRBV27|TRBD2|14|TRBJ2-1|NA
TGTGCCAGCAGTTTTAGCGGGAGTTACAATGAGCAGTTCTTC
CASSFSGSYNEQFF
>TRBV20-1|NA|11|TRBJ2-1|NA
TGCAGTGCCCCGTTCTACAATGAGCAGTTCTTC
CSAPFYNEQFF
>TRBV10-3|NA|14|TRBJ1-3|NA
TGTGCCATCAGAAGGACAGACTCTGGAAACACCATATATTTT
CAIRRTDSGNTIYF
>TRBV5-1|TRBD2|15|TRBJ2-7|NA
TGCGCCAGCAGCTCTCCCACTAGCGGCCTATTGGAGCAGTACTTC
CASSSPTSGLLEQYF
>TRBV11-2|NA|14|TRBJ1-1|NA
TGTGCCAGCAGCTTAGTCTTGGGGCCCACTGAAGCTTTCTTT
CASSLVLGPTEAFF
>TRBV6-5|TRBD1|13|TRBJ2-5|NA
TGTGCCAGCAGCCAGGGGGTTCAAGAGACCCAGTACTTC
CASSQGVQETQYF